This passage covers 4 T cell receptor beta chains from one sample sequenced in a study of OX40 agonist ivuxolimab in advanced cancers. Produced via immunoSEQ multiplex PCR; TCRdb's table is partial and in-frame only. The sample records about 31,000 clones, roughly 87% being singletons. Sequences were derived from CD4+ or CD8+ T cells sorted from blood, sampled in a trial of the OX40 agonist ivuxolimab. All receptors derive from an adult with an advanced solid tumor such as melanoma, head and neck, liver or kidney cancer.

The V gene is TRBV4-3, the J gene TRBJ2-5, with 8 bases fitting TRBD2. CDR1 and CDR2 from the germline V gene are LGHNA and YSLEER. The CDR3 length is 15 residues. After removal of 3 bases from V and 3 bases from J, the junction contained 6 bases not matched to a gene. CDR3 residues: CASSQEFSGKETQYF. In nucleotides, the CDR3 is TGCGCCAGCAGCCAGGAGTTTAGCGGGAAAGAGACCCAGTACTTC.

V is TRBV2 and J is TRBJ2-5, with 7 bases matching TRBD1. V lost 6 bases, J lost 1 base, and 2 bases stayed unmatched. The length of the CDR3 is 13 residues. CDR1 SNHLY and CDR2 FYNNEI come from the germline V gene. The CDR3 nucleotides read TGTGCCAGCAGCCGGGACAGCCAAGAGACCCAGTACTTC. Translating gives CASSRDSQETQYF.

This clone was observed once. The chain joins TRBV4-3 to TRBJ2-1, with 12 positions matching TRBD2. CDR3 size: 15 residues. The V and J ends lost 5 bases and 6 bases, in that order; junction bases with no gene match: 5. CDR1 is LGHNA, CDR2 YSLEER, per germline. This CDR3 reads CASSYGLAGSNEQFF. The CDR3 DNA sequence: TGCGCCAGCAGCTATGGACTAGCGGGGTCCAATGAGCAGTTCTTC.

CDR3 region: CASSQEGGRNTEAFF. CDR3 sequence (DNA): TGCGCCAGCAGCCAGGAAGGGGGCCGGAACACTGAAGCTTTCTTT. The rearrangement uses TRBV4-1 and TRBJ1-1; 7 positions match TRBD1. The ends lost 3 bases at V and 1 base at J; junction bases unmatched: 5. Germline CDR1 reads MGHRA; CDR2 reads YSYEKL. The length of the CDR3 is 15 residues.